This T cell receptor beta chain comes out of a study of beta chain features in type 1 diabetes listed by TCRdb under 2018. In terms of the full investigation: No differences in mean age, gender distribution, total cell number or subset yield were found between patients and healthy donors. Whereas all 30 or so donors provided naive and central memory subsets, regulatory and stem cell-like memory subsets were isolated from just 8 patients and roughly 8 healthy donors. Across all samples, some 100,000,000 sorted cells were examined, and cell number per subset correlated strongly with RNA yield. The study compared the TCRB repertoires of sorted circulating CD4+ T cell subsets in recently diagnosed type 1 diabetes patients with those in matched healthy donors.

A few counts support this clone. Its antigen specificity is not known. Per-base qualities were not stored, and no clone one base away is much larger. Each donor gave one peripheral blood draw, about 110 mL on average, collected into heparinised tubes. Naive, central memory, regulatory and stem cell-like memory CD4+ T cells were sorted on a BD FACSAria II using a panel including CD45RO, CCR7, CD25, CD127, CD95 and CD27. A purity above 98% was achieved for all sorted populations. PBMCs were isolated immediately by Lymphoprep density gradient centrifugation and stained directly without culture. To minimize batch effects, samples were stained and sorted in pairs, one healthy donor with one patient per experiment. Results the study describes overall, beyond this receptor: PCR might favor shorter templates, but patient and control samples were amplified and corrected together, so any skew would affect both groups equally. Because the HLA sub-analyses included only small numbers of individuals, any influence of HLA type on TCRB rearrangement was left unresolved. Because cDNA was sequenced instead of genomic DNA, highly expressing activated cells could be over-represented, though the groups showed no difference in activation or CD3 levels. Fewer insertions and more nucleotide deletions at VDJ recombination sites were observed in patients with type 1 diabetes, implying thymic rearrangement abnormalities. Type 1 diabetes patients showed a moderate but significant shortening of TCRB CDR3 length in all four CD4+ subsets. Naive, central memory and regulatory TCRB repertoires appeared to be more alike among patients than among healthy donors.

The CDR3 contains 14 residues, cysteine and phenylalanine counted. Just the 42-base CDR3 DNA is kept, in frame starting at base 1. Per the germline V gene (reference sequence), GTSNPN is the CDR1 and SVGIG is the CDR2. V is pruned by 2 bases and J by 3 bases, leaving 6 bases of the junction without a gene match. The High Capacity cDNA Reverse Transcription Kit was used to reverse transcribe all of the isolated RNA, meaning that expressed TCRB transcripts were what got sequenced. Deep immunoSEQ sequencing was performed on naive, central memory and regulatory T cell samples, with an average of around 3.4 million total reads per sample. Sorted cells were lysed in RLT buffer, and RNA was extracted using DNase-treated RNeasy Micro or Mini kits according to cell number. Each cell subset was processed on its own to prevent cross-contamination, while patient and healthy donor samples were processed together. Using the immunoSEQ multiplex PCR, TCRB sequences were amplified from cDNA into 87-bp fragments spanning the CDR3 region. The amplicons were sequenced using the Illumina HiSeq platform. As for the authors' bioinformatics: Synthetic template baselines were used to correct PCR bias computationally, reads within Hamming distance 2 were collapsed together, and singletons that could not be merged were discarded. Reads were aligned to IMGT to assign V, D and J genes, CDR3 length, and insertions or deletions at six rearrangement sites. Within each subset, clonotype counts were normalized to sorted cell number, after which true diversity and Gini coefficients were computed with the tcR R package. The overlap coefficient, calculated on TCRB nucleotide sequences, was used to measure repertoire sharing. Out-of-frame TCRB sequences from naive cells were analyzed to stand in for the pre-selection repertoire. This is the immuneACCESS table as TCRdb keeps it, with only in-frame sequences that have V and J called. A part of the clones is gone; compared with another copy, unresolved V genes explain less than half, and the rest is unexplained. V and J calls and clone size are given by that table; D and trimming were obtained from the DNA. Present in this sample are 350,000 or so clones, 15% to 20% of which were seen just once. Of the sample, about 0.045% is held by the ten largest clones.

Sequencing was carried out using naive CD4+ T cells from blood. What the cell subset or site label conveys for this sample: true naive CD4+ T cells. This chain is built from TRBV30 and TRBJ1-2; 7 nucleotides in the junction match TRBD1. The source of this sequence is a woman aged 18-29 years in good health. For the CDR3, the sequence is CAWSRTGRDYGYTF. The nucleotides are TGTGCCTGGAGTCGGACAGGTCGGGACTATGGCTACACCTTC.